The entry that follows covers one TCR beta chain sequence. What this receptor recognizes is not known. There are no base qualities to consult, and no much larger clone falls within one base. Looking up the germline V gene yields CDR1 SGHRS and CDR2 YFSETQ. The CDR3 starts with the cysteine, ends with the phenylalanine, and has 15 residues. This entry keeps only the CDR3 DNA: 45 bases, framed from base 1. This record comes from a study of blood T cells in healthy people across ages (dated by TCRdb to 2013 to 2016). Context from the whole study: In model experiments, template switching captured about one uniquely barcoded TCR beta cDNA molecule for every two T cells. The study measured age-related changes in TCR beta repertoire diversity using deep sequencing normalized with unique cDNA molecular identifiers. Donors were grouped into four age groups: young (average approximately 16 years), middle-aged (around 39), aged (approximately 67) and long-lived (approximately 82). Using the same blood draw, the study looked at two additional independent replicas of 1 million unique cDNA reads for two donors, one aged 18 to 30 and the other aged 80 or older.

Systemically healthy Caucasian individuals from Russia, some 38 in total and aged roughly 6 to 95 years, were included as donors. Ten milliliters of peripheral blood were drawn from each donor into EDTA-treated Vacutainer tubes. Ficoll-Paque density-gradient centrifugation was used to isolate PBMCs, with at least 6.5 million per sample. Total RNA was extracted from PBMCs with Trizol reagent, with at least 5.5 micrograms obtained per sample. The percentages of naive CD45RAhigh/CD27high T cells were determined by flow cytometry on a PBMC aliquot from every donor. The receptor library was made with 5' RACE. The reads were generated on an Illumina HiSeq 2500. The second PCR ran for about 6 to 12 cycles and used a J-beta primer mix along with a sample-barcoded 5' primer. A template-switch 5' adaptor carrying 12 random nucleotides introduced a unique molecular identifier onto each TCR beta cDNA molecule. Each sample yielded at least 2.5 million CDR3-containing paired-end reads. All of the RNA was converted into first-strand cDNA using the Mint cDNA synthesis kit, with a TRBC-specific oligonucleotide serving as the primer. Following uracil-DNA glycosylase treatment, a first 18-cycle PCR with universal primers M1SS and BC2_uni_R was performed on all cDNA. Regarding the original processing steps: For normalization, 1 million high-quality reads were randomly selected from each sample, with every read carrying a distinct molecular identifier. Reads sharing molecular identifiers were discarded rather than binned into consensus sequences. MiTCR, set to a Q25 quality threshold and the strictest error-elimination algorithm, was used for CDR3 identification, clonotype clustering and error correction. Lower-bound total TCR beta diversity was estimated with a nonparametric unseen species model using Euler transformation. TCRdb redid the processing of the public reads, applying fastp at Q25 and MiXCR, and retained in-frame beta chains. CDR3 protein sequences are deduplicated, and each keeps its most common genes and DNA. The V and J calls and clone size are TCRdb's, not the authors'. Within this sample are about 570,000 distinct CDR3 sequences, with roughly a quarter of them counted one time only. The top ten hold under 4.5% of the sample.

Broad study findings and their caveats: Estimates of total diversity based on one million sequenced T cells were considered lower bounds and underestimates. Because profiling used bulk unsorted PBMCs, naive and antigen-experienced compartments could not be compared conclusively. The CMV infection status of donors was not known, potentially confounding age-related changes in expanded clonotypes. Observed TCR beta diversity correlated strongly with the percentage of naive T cells measured by flow cytometry. Compared with the aged group, more naive CD4+ T cells, fewer expanded clones and increased TCR diversity were shown by the long-lived group, suggesting age selection. As age increased, observed TCR beta diversity per million T cells dropped in a roughly linear way, and a significant reduction was already evident by age 40.

This same sample was also part of a study on T cells of mothers and their children. As the second paper documents: Nine systemically healthy Caucasian individuals served as donors, namely three mothers together with their six children. cDNA synthesis used all of the extracted RNA, with 1.5 ug of RNA in each 15 ul reaction. In the second PCR, the M1S primer added sample barcodes and 2-4 random nucleotides. Over 8 million TCR beta CDR3 reads were obtained for each mother, and millions of reads were obtained for each child. TCR recombination output is similarly shaped by thymic selection in related and unrelated pairs, with a minor effect exerted by inherited differences. Normalized repertoire overlap was always found to be slightly, but never significantly, higher in related mother-child pairs than in unrelated mother-child pairs. No persistent microchimeric T cell clones were detected, at a sensitivity of roughly 100 clones per million clonotypes. Deep NGS was used in the study to compare the TCR beta repertoires of mothers and children and to look for features that separate related mother-child pairs from unrelated individuals. The mean age was roughly 40 +/- 4 years for the mothers and about 12 +/- 4 years for the children. After adapter ligation with NEBNext reagents, the libraries were sequenced on Illumina HiSeq 2000 with 100+100 nt paired-end reads. Mother and child libraries were prepared a month apart and sequenced in separate runs to prevent cross-contamination. Between about 500,000 and 2,100,000 distinct TCR beta clonotypes were identified per donor. Naive TCR beta clonotypes were estimated from low-frequency clonotypes matched to each donor's FACS-determined naive share, without sorting.

The sequenced sample was blood. The chain was built from TRBV5-1 and TRBJ2-5, with a tentative D gene TRBD1 over 6 matching bases. With the DNA end fitting TRBJ2-7 better, the J assignment may be wrong. The clonotype was recovered from a boy under 10 years old in good health. The sequence in DNA is TGCGCCAGCAGCTTGGAGGCAGGGGCTACCTACGAGCAGTACTTC. Its translation reads: CASSLEAGATYEQYF.